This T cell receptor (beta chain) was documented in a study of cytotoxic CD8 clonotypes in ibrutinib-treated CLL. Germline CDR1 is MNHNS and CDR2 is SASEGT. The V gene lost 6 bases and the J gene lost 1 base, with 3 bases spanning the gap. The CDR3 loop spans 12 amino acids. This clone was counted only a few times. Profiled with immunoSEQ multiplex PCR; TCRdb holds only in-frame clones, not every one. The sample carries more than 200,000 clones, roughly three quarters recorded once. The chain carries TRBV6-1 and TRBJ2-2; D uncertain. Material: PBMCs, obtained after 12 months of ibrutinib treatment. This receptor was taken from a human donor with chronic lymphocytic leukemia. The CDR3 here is CASRRNTGELFF. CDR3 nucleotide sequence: TGTGCCAGCAGACGGAACACCGGGGAGCTGTTTTTT.